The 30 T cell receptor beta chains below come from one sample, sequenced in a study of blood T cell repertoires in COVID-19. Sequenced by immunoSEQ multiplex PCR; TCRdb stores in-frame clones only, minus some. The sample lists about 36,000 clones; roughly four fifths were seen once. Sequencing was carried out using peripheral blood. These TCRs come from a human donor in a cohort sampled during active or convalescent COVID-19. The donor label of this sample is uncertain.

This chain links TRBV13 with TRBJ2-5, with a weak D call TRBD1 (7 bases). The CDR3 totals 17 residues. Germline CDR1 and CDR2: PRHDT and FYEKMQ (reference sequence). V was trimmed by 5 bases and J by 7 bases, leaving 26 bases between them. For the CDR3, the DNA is TGTGCCAGCAGCACAGGGGCCCGGGACTCTGGTTTCAGGACCCAGTACTTC. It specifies CASSTGARDSGFRTQYF.

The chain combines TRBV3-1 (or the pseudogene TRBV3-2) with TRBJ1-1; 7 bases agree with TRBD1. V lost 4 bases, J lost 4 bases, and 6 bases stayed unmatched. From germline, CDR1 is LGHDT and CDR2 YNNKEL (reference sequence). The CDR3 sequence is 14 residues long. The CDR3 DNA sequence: TGTGCCAGCAGCCCCGGGACAGCGAGCACTGAAGCTTTCTTT. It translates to CASSPGTASTEAFF.

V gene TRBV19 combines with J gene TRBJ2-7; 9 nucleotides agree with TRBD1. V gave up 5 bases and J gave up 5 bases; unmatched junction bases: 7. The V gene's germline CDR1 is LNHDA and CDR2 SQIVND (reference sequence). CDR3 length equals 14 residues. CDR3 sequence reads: CASSVGTGYDEQYF. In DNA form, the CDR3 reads TGTGCCAGTAGTGTCGGGACAGGGTACGACGAGCAGTACTTC.

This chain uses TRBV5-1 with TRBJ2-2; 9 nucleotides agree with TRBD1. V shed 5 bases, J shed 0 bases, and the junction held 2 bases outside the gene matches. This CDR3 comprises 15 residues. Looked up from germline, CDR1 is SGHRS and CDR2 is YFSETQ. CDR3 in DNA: TGCGCCAGCAGTAGGGACAGGGCGAACACCGGGGAGCTGTTTTTT. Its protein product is CASSRDRANTGELFF.

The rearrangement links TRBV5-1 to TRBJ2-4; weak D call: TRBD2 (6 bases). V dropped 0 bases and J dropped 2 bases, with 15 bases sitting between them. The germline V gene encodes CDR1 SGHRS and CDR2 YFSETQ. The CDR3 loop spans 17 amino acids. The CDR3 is CASSLAAGRITKNIQYF. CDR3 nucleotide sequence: TGCGCCAGCAGCTTGGCCGCGGGGCGCATAACCAAAAACATTCAGTACTTC. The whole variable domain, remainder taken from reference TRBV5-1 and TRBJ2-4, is KAGVTQTPRYLIKTRGQQVTLSCSPISGHRSVSWYQQTPGQGLQFLFEYFSETQRNKGNFPGRFSGRQFSNSRSEMNVSTLELGDSALYLCASSLAAGRITKNIQYFGAGTRLSVL.

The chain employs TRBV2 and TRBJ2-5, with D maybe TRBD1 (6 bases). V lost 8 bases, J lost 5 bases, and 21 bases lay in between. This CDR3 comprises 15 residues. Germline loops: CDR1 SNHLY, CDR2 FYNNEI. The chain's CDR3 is CASGSRTVSGETQYF. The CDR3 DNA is TGTGCCAGCGGCTCCCGGACAGTTTCTGGGGAGACCCAGTACTTC.

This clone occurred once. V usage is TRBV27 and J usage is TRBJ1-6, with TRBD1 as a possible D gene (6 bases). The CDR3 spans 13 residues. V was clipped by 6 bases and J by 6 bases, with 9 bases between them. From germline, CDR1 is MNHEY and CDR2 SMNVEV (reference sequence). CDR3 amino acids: CASSDRSNSPLHF. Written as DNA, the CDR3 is TGTGCCAGCAGCGACAGGAGTAATTCACCCCTCCACTTT.

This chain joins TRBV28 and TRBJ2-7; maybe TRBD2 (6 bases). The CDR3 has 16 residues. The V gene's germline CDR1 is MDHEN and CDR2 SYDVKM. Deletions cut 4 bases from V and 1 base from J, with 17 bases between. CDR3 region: CASSSQMGGRSYEQYF. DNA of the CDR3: TGTGCCAGCAGTTCCCAAATGGGGGGAAGATCCTACGAGCAGTACTTC.

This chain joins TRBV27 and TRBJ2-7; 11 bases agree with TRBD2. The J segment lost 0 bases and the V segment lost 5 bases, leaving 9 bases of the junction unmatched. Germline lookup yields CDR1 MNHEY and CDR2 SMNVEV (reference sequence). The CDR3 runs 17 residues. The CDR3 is CASSLRTSGLSSYEQYF. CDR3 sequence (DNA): TGTGCCAGCAGTCTCCGGACTAGCGGGTTAAGCTCCTACGAGCAGTACTTC.

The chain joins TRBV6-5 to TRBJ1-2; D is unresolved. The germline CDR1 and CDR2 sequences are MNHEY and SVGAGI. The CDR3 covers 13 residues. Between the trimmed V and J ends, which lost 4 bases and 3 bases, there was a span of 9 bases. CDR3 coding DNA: TGTGCCAGCAGTTTGGGCCCCTACTATGGCTACACCTTC. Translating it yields CASSLGPYYGYTF.

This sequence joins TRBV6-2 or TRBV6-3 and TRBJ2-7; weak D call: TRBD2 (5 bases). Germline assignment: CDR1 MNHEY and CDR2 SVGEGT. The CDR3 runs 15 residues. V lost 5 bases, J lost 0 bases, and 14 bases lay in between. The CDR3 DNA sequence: TGTGCCAGCAGTCGAACCGCGGGTTTCTCCTACGAGCAGTACTTC. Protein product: CASSRTAGFSYEQYF.

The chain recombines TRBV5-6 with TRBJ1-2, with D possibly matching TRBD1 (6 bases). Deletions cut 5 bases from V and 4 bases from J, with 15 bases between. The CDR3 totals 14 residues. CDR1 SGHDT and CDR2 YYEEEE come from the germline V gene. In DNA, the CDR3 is TGTGCCAGCAGGGGGGCGGGGGCCGGCTATGGCTACACCTTC. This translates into CASRGAGAGYGYTF.

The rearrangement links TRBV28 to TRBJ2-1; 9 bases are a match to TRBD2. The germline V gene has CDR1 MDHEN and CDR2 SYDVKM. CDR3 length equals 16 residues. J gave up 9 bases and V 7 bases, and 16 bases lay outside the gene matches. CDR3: CASKGAGGATVGEQFF. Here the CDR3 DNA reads TGTGCCAGCAAGGGGGCGGGAGGGGCGACAGTGGGTGAGCAGTTCTTC.

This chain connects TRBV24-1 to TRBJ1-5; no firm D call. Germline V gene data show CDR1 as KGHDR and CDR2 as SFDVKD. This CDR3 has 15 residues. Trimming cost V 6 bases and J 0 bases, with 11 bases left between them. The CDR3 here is CATSMPGDSNQPQHF. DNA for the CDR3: TGTGCCACCAGTATGCCCGGTGATAGCAATCAGCCCCAGCATTTT.

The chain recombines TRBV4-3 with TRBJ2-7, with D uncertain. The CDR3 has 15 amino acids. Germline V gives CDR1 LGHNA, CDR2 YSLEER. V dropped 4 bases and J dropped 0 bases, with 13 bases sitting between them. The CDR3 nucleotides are TGCGCCAGCAGCCGAAGGTTGGAGAGCTCCTACGAGCAGTACTTC. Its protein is CASSRRLESSYEQYF.

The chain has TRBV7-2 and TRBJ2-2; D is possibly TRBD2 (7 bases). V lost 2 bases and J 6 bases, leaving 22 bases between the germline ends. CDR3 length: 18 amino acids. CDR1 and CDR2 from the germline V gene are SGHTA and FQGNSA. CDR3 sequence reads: CASSLNGPGGALSGELFF. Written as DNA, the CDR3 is TGTGCCAGCAGCTTAAATGGGCCGGGGGGCGCGTTGTCCGGGGAGCTGTTTTTT.

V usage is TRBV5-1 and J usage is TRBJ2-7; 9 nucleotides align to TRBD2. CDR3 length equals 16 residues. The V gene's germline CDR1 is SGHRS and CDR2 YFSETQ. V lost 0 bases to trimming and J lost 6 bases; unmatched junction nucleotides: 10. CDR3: CASSLAGDGGRAEQYF. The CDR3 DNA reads TGCGCCAGCAGCTTGGCCGGGGACGGCGGGAGGGCCGAGCAGTACTTC.

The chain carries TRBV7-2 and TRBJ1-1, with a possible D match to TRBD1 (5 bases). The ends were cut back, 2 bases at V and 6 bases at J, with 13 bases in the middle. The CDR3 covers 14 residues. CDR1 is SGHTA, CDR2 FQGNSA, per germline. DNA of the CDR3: TGTGCCAGCAGCTTAACCAGGGCCGTCCCTGAAGCTTTCTTT. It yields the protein CASSLTRAVPEAFF.

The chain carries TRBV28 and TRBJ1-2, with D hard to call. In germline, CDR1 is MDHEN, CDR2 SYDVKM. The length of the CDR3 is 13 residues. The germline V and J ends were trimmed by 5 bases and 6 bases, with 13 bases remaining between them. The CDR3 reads CASSPQGRDGYTF. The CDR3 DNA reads TGTGCCAGCAGTCCCCAAGGGCGGGATGGCTACACCTTC.

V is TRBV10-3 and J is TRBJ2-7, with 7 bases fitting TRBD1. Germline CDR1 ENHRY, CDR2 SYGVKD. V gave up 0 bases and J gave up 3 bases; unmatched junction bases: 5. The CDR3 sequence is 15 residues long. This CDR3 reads CAISESWDRLYEQYF. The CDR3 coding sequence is TGTGCCATCAGTGAGTCGTGGGACAGACTCTACGAGCAGTACTTC.

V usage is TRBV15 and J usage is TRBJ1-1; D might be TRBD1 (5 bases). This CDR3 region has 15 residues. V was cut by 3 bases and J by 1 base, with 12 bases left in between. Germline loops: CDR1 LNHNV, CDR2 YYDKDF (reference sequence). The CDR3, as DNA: TGTGCCACCAGCAGGGGGGGGATGGGGAACACTGAAGCTTTCTTT. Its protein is CATSRGGMGNTEAFF.

In nucleotides, the CDR3 is TGCGCCAGCAGCCCGAGGGGGGGCGGAGGCTACACCTTC. Its translation: CASSPRGGGGYTF. The chain links TRBV10-1 to TRBJ1-2; weak D call: TRBD1 (6 bases). Between the trimmed V and J ends, which lost 6 bases and 8 bases, there was a span of 16 bases. The CDR3 runs 13 residues. Germline V CDR1 and CDR2: WNHNN, SYGVQD (reference sequence).

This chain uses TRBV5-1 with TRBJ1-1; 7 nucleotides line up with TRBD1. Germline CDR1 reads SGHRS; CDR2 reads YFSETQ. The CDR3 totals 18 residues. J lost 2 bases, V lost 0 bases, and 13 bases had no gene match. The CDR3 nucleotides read TGCGCCAGCAGCTTGGGAGGGGGCTCTCTCTTCCGAAACACTGAAGCTTTCTTT. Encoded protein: CASSLGGGSLFRNTEAFF.

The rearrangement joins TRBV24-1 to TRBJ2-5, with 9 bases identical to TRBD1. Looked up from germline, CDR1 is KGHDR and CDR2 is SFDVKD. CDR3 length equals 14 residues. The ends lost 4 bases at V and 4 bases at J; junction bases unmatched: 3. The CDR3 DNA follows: TGTGCCACCAGTGAGCGGACAGGGGCAGAGACCCAGTACTTC. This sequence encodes CATSERTGAETQYF.

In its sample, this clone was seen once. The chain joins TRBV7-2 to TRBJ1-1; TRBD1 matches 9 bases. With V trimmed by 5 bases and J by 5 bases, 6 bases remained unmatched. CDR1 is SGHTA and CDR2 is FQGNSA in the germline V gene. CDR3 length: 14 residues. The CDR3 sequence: CASSQDRGVTEAFF. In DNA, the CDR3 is TGTGCCAGCAGCCAGGACAGGGGCGTTACTGAAGCTTTCTTT. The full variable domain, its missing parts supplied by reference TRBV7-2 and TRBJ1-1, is GAGVSQSPSNKVTEKGKDVELRCDPISGHTALYWYRQSLGQGLEFLIYFQGNSAPDKSGLPSDRFSAERTGGSVSTLTIQRTQQEDSAVYLCASSQDRGVTEAFFGQGTRLTVV.

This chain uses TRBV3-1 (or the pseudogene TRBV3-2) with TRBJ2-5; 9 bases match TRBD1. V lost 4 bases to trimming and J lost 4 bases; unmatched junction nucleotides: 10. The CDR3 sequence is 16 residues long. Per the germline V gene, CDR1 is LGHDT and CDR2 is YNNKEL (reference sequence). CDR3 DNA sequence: TGTGCCAGCAGCCTTTCACGGACAGGGGATAGAGAGACCCAGTACTTC. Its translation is CASSLSRTGDRETQYF.

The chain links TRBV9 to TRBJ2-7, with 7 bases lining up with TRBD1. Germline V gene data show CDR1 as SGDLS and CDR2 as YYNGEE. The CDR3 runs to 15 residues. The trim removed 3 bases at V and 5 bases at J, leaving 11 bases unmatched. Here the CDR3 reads CASSGQGWVEDEQYF. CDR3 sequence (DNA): TGTGCCAGCAGCGGACAGGGATGGGTGGAAGACGAGCAGTACTTC.

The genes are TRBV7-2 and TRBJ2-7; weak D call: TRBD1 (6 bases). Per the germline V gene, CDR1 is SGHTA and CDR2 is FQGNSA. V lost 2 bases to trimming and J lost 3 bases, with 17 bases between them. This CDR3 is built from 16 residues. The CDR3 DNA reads TGTGCCAGCAGCTTAAACGGACAGCTTGACTTCTACGAGCAGTACTTC. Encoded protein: CASSLNGQLDFYEQYF.

CDR3 sequence reads: CASSLLNYEQYF. The CDR3 DNA sequence: TGTGCCAGCAGCTTACTAAATTACGAGCAGTACTTC. The chain joins TRBV5-5 to TRBJ2-7; D uncertain. Germline CDR1 SGHKS, CDR2 YYEKEE (reference sequence). Trimming took 2 bases from V and 4 from J, leaving 7 bases between them. There are 12 residues in the CDR3.

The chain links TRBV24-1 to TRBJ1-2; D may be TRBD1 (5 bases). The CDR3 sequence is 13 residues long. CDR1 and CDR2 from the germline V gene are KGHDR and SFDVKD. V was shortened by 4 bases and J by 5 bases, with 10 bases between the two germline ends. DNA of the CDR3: TGTGCCACCAGTGAGCTTCAGGGATATGGCTACACCTTC. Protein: CATSELQGYGYTF.